Listed below are T cell receptor beta chains from one sample, sequenced in a study of T cell changes during pregnancy in multiple sclerosis. Profiling relied on immunoSEQ multiplex PCR, and the TCRdb table lists in-frame clones only, not all of them. The repertoire holds approximately 70,000 clones, with around nine tenths as singletons. Here the sequenced sample was peripheral blood, taken in the first trimester of pregnancy. These receptors originate from a female donor in good health, enrolled as a control in a pregnancy study. Both conserved end residues are part of each CDR3. A D gene is named only where the DNA matches it firmly. A row's size may be missing; if present it is once, few, many or a size class.

J gene	CDR3 length	clone size	V gene	D gene	CDR3 protein	CDR3 DNA
TRBJ2-3	16	-	TRBV5-1	-	CASSLIGESRFDTQYF	TGCGCCAGCAGCTTGATCGGGGAGTCAAGGTTTGATACGCAGTATTTT
TRBJ2-7	19	-	TRBV7-7	TRBD2	CASSLAPRGTSGYSYEQYF	TGTGCTAGCAGCTTAGCGCCTAGGGGGACTAGCGGGTACTCCTACGAGCAGTACTTC
TRBJ1-5	13	-	TRBV2	TRBD1	CASSDQGGQPQHF	TGTGCCAGCAGTGATCAGGGGGGTCAGCCCCAGCATTTT
TRBJ2-1	16	-	TRBV6-5	-	CASSYASADSYNEQFF	TGTGCCAGCAGTTACGCCAGCGCTGACTCCTACAATGAGCAGTTCTTC
TRBJ2-1	14	-	TRBV7-2	-	CASSLSAGWNEQFF	TGTGCCAGCAGCTTATCCGCAGGCTGGAATGAGCAGTTCTTC
TRBJ2-3	14	-	TRBV25-1	-	CASSKQGREDTQYF	TGTGCCAGCAGTAAACAGGGACGAGAGGATACGCAGTATTTT
TRBJ1-4	14	-	TRBV5-1	TRBD1	CASSLGTGEEKLFF	TGCGCCAGCAGCTTAGGGACAGGGGAGGAAAAACTGTTTTTT
TRBJ2-7	14	-	TRBV4-2	-	CASSQELGSYEQYF	TGTGCCAGCAGCCAAGAACTAGGGTCCTACGAGCAGTACTTC
TRBJ1-1	11	-	TRBV2	TRBD1	CASSERQGAFF	TGTGCCAGCAGTGAAAGACAGGGAGCTTTCTTT
TRBJ1-3	13	-	TRBV29-1	-	CSVSPRFGNTIYF	TGCAGCGTGTCACCGCGATTTGGAAACACCATATATTTT
TRBJ2-1	16	-	TRBV10-3	-	CAISDTQGWSYNEQFF	TGTGCCATCAGTGATACACAGGGATGGTCCTACAATGAGCAGTTCTTC
TRBJ1-5	13	-	TRBV27	-	CATGEGGNQPQHF	TGTGCCACCGGAGAGGGGGGCAATCAGCCCCAGCATTTT
TRBJ2-7	11	-	TRBV18	-	CASSPGGEQYF	TGTGCCAGCTCACCGGGCGGGGAGCAGTACTTC
TRBJ2-1	17	-	TRBV4-1	TRBD2	CASSLTGTSGSYNEQFF	TGCGCCAGCAGCTTGACCGGGACTAGCGGCTCCTACAATGAGCAGTTCTTC
TRBJ2-3	14	-	TRBV5-1	-	CASMRGGSTDTQYF	TGCGCCAGCATGCGGGGAGGATCCACAGATACGCAGTATTTT
TRBJ2-1	15	-	TRBV27	TRBD2	CASSLSASGYNEQFF	TGTGCCAGCAGTTTATCGGCTAGCGGGTACAATGAGCAGTTCTTC
TRBJ2-1	16	-	TRBV7-2	TRBD2	CASSREAGGPYGEQFF	TGTGCCAGCAGCCGTGAAGCGGGAGGGCCATACGGGGAGCAGTTCTTC
TRBJ2-7	13	-	TRBV5-4	-	CASSWAFSLEQYF	TGTGCCAGCAGCTGGGCATTCTCTTTAGAGCAGTACTTC
TRBJ1-1	20	-	TRBV27	TRBD1	CASSLLGRSGQGALNTEAFF	TGTGCCAGCAGTCTCCTCGGGAGGTCGGGACAGGGGGCCCTGAACACTGAAGCTTTCTTT
TRBJ1-5	15	-	TRBV19	-	CASSLGRLNNQPQHF	TGTGCCAGTAGTTTGGGGCGGTTGAACAATCAGCCCCAGCATTTT
TRBJ1-2	16	few	TRBV28	TRBD1	CASSFGDRVVAYGYTF	TGTGCCAGCAGTTTTGGGGACAGGGTGGTTGCCTATGGCTACACCTTC
TRBJ2-2	14	-	TRBV7-2	-	CASSRRGSTGELFF	TGTGCCAGCAGCCGGAGAGGGAGCACCGGGGAGCTGTTTTTT
TRBJ1-4	17	-	TRBV7-9	-	CASSRVGGASTNEKLFF	TGTGCCAGCAGCCGAGTTGGGGGCGCATCAACTAATGAAAAACTGTTTTTT
TRBJ2-1	13	-	TRBV5-5	TRBD1	CASSLTGGNEQFF	TGTGCCAGCAGCTTGACAGGGGGGAATGAGCAGTTCTTC
TRBJ2-7	17	-	TRBV5-1	-	CASSLPDLAEQNYEQYF	TGCGCCAGCAGCTTACCAGATTTAGCGGAGCAGAACTACGAGCAGTACTTC
TRBJ2-2	16	-	TRBV19	-	CASRSLAGTNTGELFF	TGTGCCAGTAGGTCCTTAGCTGGTACGAACACCGGGGAGCTGTTTTTT
TRBJ1-1	14	medium-sized	TRBV6-5	TRBD1	CASSLGTGGTEAFF	TGTGCCAGCAGCCTCGGGACAGGAGGCACTGAAGCTTTCTTT
TRBJ2-7	14	-	TRBV5-1	TRBD1	CASNPGQGTYEQYF	TGCGCCAGCAACCCGGGACAGGGGACCTACGAGCAGTACTTC
TRBJ1-1	13	-	TRBV28	TRBD1	CASTRGGDTEAFF	TGTGCCAGCACTAGAGGGGGCGACACTGAAGCTTTCTTT
TRBJ2-7	15	-	TRBV4-1	TRBD1	CASSPQGARSYEQYF	TGCGCCAGCAGCCCACAGGGGGCTAGGTCCTACGAGCAGTACTTC
TRBJ1-2	17	-	TRBV27	TRBD1	CASSFNPYGGGDYGYTF	TGTGCCAGCAGTTTCAACCCCTATGGAGGGGGCGACTATGGCTACACCTTC
TRBJ1-4	14	-	TRBV5-1	TRBD1	CASSSQGVREKLFF	TGCGCCAGCAGCTCCCAGGGGGTACGGGAAAAACTGTTTTTT
TRBJ2-3	12	once	TRBV9	-	CASTPIVRTQYF	TGTGCCAGCACCCCTATTGTTCGTACGCAGTATTTT
TRBJ1-5	17	-	TRBV19	TRBD1	CASSIELTGTGNQPQHF	TGTGCCAGTAGTATAGAGCTTACCGGGACAGGGAATCAGCCCCAGCATTTT
TRBJ2-3	13	-	TRBV27	-	CASSFSRWDTQYF	TGTGCCAGCAGTTTTAGTCGGTGGGATACGCAGTATTTT
TRBJ2-3	14	-	TRBV7-2	TRBD2	CASSPGLAIDTQYF	TGTGCCAGCAGCCCGGGACTAGCCATCGATACGCAGTATTTT
TRBJ2-7	14	once	TRBV11-2	-	CASSLDPQSREQYF	TGTGCCAGCAGCTTAGATCCTCAAAGCCGGGAGCAGTACTTC